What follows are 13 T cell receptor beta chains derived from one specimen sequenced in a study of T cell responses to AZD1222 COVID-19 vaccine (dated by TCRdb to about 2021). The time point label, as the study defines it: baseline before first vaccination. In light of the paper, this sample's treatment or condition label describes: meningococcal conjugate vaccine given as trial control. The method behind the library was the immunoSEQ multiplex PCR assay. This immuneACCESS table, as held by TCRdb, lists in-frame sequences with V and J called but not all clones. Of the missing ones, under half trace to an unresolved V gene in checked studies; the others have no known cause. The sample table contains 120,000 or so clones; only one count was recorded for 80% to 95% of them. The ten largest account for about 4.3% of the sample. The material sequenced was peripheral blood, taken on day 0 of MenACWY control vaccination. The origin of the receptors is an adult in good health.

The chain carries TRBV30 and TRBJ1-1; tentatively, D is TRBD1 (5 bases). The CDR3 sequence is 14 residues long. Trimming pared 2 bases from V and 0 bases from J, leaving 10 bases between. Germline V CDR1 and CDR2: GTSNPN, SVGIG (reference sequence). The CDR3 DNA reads TGTGCCTGGAGTCCCGGACATTTGAACACTGAAGCTTTCTTT. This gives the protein CAWSPGHLNTEAFF.

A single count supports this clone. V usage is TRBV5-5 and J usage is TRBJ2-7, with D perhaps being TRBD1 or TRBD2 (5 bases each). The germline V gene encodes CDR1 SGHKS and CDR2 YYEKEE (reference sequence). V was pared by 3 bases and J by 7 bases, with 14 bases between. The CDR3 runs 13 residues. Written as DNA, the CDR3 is TGTGCCAGCAGCTCGACGGGACCCGGGGAGCAGTACGTC. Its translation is CASSSTGPGEQYV.

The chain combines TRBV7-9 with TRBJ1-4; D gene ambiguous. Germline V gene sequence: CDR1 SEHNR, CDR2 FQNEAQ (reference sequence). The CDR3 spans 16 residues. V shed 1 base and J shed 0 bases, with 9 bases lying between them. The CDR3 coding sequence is TGTGCCAGCAGCTTAGTAACGAAGACAACTAATGAAAAACTGTTTTTT. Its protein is CASSLVTKTTNEKLFF. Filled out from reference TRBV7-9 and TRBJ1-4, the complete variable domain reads DTGVSQNPRHKITKRGQNVTFRCDPISEHNRLYWYRQTLGQGPEFLTYFQNEAQLEKSRLLSDRFSAERPKGSFSTLEIQRTEQGDSAMYLCASSLVTKTTNEKLFFGSGTQLSVL.

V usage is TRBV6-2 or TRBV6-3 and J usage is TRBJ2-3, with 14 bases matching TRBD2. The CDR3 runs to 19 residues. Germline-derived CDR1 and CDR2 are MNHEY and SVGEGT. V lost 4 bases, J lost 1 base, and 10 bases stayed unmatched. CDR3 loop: CASSLRLAGGPVGTDTQYF. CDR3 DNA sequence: TGTGCCAGCAGTTTAAGACTAGCGGGGGGGCCGGTGGGCACAGATACGCAGTATTTT.

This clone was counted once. This CDR3 is CASSPRDRLMNTEAFF. The CDR3 nucleotides read TGTGCCAGCTCACCCAGGGACAGACTGATGAACACTGAAGCTTTCTTT. This chain links TRBV18 with TRBJ1-1; 7 positions agree with TRBD1. Germline CDR1 is KGHSH and CDR2 is LQKENI. The CDR3 consists of 16 residues. Trimming removed 3 bases from V and 0 bases from J; junction bases left unmatched: 7.

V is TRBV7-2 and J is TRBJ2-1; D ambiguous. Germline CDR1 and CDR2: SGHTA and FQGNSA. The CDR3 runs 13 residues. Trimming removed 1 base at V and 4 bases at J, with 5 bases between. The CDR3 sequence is CASSLGLYNEQFF. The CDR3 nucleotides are TGTGCCAGCAGCTTAGGGCTATACAATGAGCAGTTCTTC.

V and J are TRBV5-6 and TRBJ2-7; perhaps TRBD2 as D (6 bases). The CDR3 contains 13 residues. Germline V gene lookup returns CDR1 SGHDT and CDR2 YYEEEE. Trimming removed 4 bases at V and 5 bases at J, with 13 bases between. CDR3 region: CASSPPEGHEQYV. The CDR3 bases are TGTGCCAGCAGCCCCCCGGAGGGGCACGAGCAGTACGTC.

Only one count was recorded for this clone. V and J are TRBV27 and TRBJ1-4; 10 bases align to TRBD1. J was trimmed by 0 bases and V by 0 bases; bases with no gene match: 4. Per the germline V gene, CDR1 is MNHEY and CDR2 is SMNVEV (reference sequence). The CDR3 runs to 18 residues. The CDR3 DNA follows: TGTGCCAGCAGTTTATCGGCCGGGACAGGGGCAACTAATGAAAAACTGTTTTTT. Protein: CASSLSAGTGATNEKLFF. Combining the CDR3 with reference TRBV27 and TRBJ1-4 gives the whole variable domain EAQVTQNPRYLITVTGKKLTVTCSQNMNHEYMSWYRQDPGLGLRQIYYSMNVEVTDKGDVPEGYKVSRKEKRNFPLILESPSPNQTSLYFCASSLSAGTGATNEKLFFGSGTQLSVL.

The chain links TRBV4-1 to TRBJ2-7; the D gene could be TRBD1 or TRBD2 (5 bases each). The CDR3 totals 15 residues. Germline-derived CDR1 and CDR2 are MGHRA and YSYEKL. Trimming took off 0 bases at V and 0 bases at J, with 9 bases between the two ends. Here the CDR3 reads CASSQDWGPSYEQYF. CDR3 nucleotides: TGCGCCAGCAGCCAAGATTGGGGACCCTCCTACGAGCAGTACTTC.

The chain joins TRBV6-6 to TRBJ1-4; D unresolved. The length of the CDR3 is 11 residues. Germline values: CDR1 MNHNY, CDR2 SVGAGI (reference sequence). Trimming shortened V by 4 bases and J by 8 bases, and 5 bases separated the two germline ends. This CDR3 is CASSWEEKLFF. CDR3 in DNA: TGTGCCAGCAGTTGGGAGGAAAAACTGTTTTTT.

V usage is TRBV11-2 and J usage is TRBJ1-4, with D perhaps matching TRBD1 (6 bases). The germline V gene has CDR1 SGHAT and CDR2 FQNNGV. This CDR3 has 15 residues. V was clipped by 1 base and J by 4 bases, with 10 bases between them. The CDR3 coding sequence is TGTGCCAGCAGCTTAGCGGGGGGCATTAATGAAAAACTGTTTTTT. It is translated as CASSLAGGINEKLFF.

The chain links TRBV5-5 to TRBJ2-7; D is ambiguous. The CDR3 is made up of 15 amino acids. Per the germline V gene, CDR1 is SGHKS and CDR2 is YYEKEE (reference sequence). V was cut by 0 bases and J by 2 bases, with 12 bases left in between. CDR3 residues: CASSLAGGGPYEQYF. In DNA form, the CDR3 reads TGTGCCAGCAGCTTGGCGGGTGGCGGTCCCTACGAGCAGTACTTC.

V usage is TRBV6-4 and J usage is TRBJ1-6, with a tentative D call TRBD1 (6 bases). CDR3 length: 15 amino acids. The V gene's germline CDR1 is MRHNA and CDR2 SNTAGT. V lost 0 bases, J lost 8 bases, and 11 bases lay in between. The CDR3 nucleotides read TGTGCCAGCAGTGACTCGGAAGGGGGGGATTCACCCCTCCACTTT. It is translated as CASSDSEGGDSPLHF.